These 15 T cell receptor beta chains were sequenced from one sample in a study of blood T cell repertoires in COVID-19. Generated by immunoSEQ multiplex PCR, the TCRdb table keeps only in-frame clones and is missing some. The sample includes 85,000 to 110,000 clones, about 90% of them seen just once. The specimen was peripheral blood. The receptors shown here come from a human donor in a cohort sampled during active COVID-19.

The chain joins TRBV6-1 to TRBJ2-7; D is perhaps TRBD2 (5 bases). Deletions cut 0 bases from V and 0 bases from J, with 15 bases between. CDR3 length: 17 residues. The V gene's germline CDR1 is MNHNS and CDR2 SASEGT. The CDR3 here is CASSEALRVGDSYEQYF. The CDR3 bases are TGTGCCAGCAGTGAAGCATTGAGGGTAGGAGACTCCTACGAGCAGTACTTC.

The chain couples TRBV24-1 to TRBJ1-5, with D possibly TRBD1 on 5 matching bases. V dropped 1 base and J dropped 4 bases, with 7 bases sitting between them. The CDR3 spans 14 residues. Germline values: CDR1 KGHDR, CDR2 SFDVKD. In nucleotides, the CDR3 is TGTGCCACCAGTGATTTTAGGGGAAATCAGCCCCAGCATTTT. Translating gives CATSDFRGNQPQHF.

V gene TRBV6-5 combines with J gene TRBJ1-1; 8 nucleotides line up with TRBD1. CDR1 is MNHEY, CDR2 SVGAGI, per germline. With V trimmed by 5 bases and J by 6 bases, 8 bases remained unmatched. The CDR3 runs 14 residues. In DNA, the CDR3 is TGTGCCAGCAGTCAAACAGGGGGTCTCTCTGAAGCTTTCTTT. It codes for CASSQTGGLSEAFF.

This chain joins TRBV4-1 and TRBJ1-1, with a possible D match to TRBD1 (5 bases). This CDR3 spans 14 amino acids. Deletions cut 5 bases from V and 1 base from J, with 11 bases between. Germline CDR1 is MGHRA and CDR2 is YSYEKL. CDR3 sequence: CASSRRGPNTEAFF. The CDR3 DNA sequence: TGCGCCAGCAGCAGGAGGGGCCCGAACACTGAAGCTTTCTTT.

The count of this clone is one. The V call is TRBV18, the J call TRBJ2-1; weak D call: TRBD2 (6 bases). Looked up from germline, CDR1 is KGHSH and CDR2 is LQKENI. The CDR3 contains 16 residues. Trimming stripped 2 bases from V and 4 bases from J, with 15 bases between. DNA of the CDR3: TGTGCCAGCTCACCAAGGGCGGAGGGCTCATACAATGAGCAGTTCTTC. Protein product: CASSPRAEGSYNEQFF.

This clone showed up just once. The rearrangement uses TRBV21-1 and TRBJ1-5; the table's TRBD1 call for D was not verified on the DNA. TRBV21-1 constitutes a pseudogene. There are 18 residues in the CDR3. The CDR3 spells CASSKGTGGPYSNQPQHF. CDR3 sequence (DNA): TGTGCCAGCAGCAAAGGGACAGGGGGGCCTTATAGCAATCAGCCCCAGCATTTT.

CDR3 DNA: TGTGCCAGCTCACCAATGAGAACTACGGGTGAGCAGTTCTTC. Its protein product is CASSPMRTTGEQFF. The rearrangement links TRBV5-8 to TRBJ2-1, with D unresolved. V was cut by 7 bases and J by 9 bases, with 20 bases left in between. This CDR3 has 14 amino acids. Germline V lookup: CDR1 SGHTS, CDR2 YDEGEE.

This chain connects TRBV2 to TRBJ1-5; D ambiguous. Deletions cut 6 bases from V and 0 bases from J, with 12 bases between. This CDR3 region has 15 residues. Germline loops: CDR1 SNHLY, CDR2 FYNNEI. The CDR3 sequence: CASREPGNSNQPQHF. As DNA, the CDR3 is TGTGCCAGCAGAGAGCCCGGGAATAGCAATCAGCCCCAGCATTTT.

The rearrangement joins TRBV28 to TRBJ2-7, with D unresolved. V lost 3 bases and J lost 7, with 10 bases in between. Germline values: CDR1 MDHEN, CDR2 SYDVKM. The CDR3 runs to 12 residues. The CDR3 sequence is CASSLATWEQYF. In nucleotides, the CDR3 is TGTGCCAGCAGTTTGGCCACCTGGGAGCAGTACTTC.

This clone appeared a single time. This chain uses TRBV3-1 (or the pseudogene TRBV3-2) with TRBJ1-3; D is unresolved. V lost 4 bases and J lost 0, with 13 bases in between. Per germline, CDR1 LGHDT and CDR2 YNNKEL (reference sequence). This CDR3 is built from 16 residues. The CDR3 here is CASSPLAASSGNTIYF. The CDR3 region has the DNA TGTGCCAGCAGCCCGCTAGCGGCCAGCTCTGGAAACACCATATATTTT.

The J gene is TRBJ2-3, the V gene TRBV5-4; 15 bases line up with TRBD2. Germline lookup yields CDR1 SGHNT and CDR2 YYREEE (reference sequence). V was pared by 1 base and J by 3 bases, with 3 bases of the junction left unmatched. The CDR3 totals 17 residues. The DNA for the CDR3 is TGTGCCAGCAGCTTGTGGACTAGCGGGGGGGCAACAGATACGCAGTATTTT. Translating gives CASSLWTSGGATDTQYF.

The CDR3 loop reads CASSLGQTSTDTQYF. CDR3 DNA: TGCGCCAGCAGCTTGGGACAGACTAGCACAGATACGCAGTATTTT. The V call is TRBV5-1, the J call TRBJ2-3; D perhaps matches TRBD1 (5 bases). Trimming removed 0 bases at V and 0 bases at J, with 8 bases between. The CDR3 is 15 amino acids. CDR1 SGHRS and CDR2 YFSETQ come from the germline V gene.

The chain couples TRBV9 to TRBJ1-2, with D unclear. V lost 4 bases to trimming and J lost 0 bases, with 13 bases between them. Germline loops: CDR1 SGDLS, CDR2 YYNGEE. The CDR3 sequence is 15 residues long. The DNA of the CDR3 is TGTGCCAGCAGCATTACACCCACCTCTAACTATGGCTACACCTTC. It translates to CASSITPTSNYGYTF.

This chain joins TRBV7-2 and TRBJ2-1; the match to TRBD2 covers 7 bases. Germline CDR1 SGHTA, CDR2 FQGNSA. The CDR3 length is 15 residues. Trimming took 6 bases from V and 2 from J; bases not matched to a gene: 7. The CDR3 DNA sequence: TGTGCCAGCAGAAACGGGGGGACTACCTACAATGAGCAGTTCTTC. It codes for CASRNGGTTYNEQFF.

V usage is TRBV29-1 and J usage is TRBJ2-1; tentative D call: TRBD1 (6 bases). The V gene's germline CDR1 is SQVTM and CDR2 ANQGSEA. The CDR3 length is 13 residues. V was cut by 4 bases and J by 2 bases, with 9 bases left in between. CDR3 DNA: TGCAGCGTTGGTGGGACAACCTACAATGAGCAGTTCTTC. Amino acids: CSVGGTTYNEQFF.